A single sample is the source of the 18 T cell receptor beta chains below, sequenced in a study of T cells in Graves' hyperthyroidism and ophthalmopathy. Using RNA transcripts as the source, TCR beta CDR3 regions were amplified. The TCR CDR3 first-round RT-PCR relied on the HTBI primer set. TCRdb processed the multiplex PCR reads anew with MiXCR; each CDR3 protein has one entry. The sample includes 450,000 to 700,000 distinct CDR3 sequences, under 60% of them seen just once. Specimen: peripheral blood or thyroid tissue (not recorded which). The receptors were sampled from an adult woman with Graves' disease, either hyperthyroidism or ophthalmopathy (not recorded which).

V is TRBV24-1 and J is TRBJ2-5, with TRBD1 matching 7 bases. Per the germline V gene, CDR1 is KGHDR and CDR2 is SFDVKD. Trimming removed 6 bases from V and 0 bases from J; junction bases left unmatched: 9. The CDR3 loop spans 16 amino acids. The CDR3: CATSFTGVRNQETQYF. For the CDR3, the DNA is TGTGCCACCAGTTTTACAGGGGTACGGAACCAAGAGACCCAGTACTTC.

The gene calls are TRBV12-3 or TRBV12-4 and TRBJ1-6; D gene ambiguous. CDR3 length: 14 residues. V was shortened by 2 bases and J by 6 bases, with 8 bases between the two germline ends. The DNA for the CDR3 is TGTGCCAGCAGTTTACAAGGAGCTAATTCACCCCTCCACTTT. This sequence encodes CASSLQGANSPLHF.

The table lists this clonotype with a few counts. The genes are TRBV28 and TRBJ2-7; 9 positions agree with TRBD2. CDR1 and CDR2 from the germline V gene are MDHEN and SYDVKM. This CDR3 spans 15 amino acids. With 8 bases clipped from V and 0 bases from J, the junction kept 8 bases outside the gene matches. For the CDR3, the DNA is TGTGCCAGCCGACGGCAACTAGCGGGCTCCTACGAGCAGTACTTC. This translates into CASRRQLAGSYEQYF. Drawing the rest from reference TRBV28 and TRBJ2-7, the complete variable domain is DVKVTQSSRYLVKRTGEKVFLECVQDMDHENMFWYRQDPGLGLRLIYFSYDVKMKEKGDIPEGYSVSREKKERFSLILESASTNQTSMYLCASRRQLAGSYEQYFGPGTRLTVT.

The chain combines TRBV28 with TRBJ1-1, with a tentative D call TRBD1 (5 bases). The CDR3 runs 12 residues. The V and J ends lost 6 bases and 14 bases respectively, with 19 bases between them. Germline-derived CDR1 and CDR2 are MDHEN and SYDVKM. In DNA form, the CDR3 reads TGTGCCAGCAGCCTTACTGCGGCAGGGTTCTTCTTT. Translated, it gives CASSLTAAGFFF.

This clonotype showed up many times. The gene calls are TRBV5-1 and TRBJ2-5, with 8 bases lining up with TRBD1. V was clipped by 4 bases and J by 5 bases; unmatched bases: 10. This CDR3 has 15 residues. Germline V gene data show CDR1 as SGHRS and CDR2 as YFSETQ. The CDR3: CASSPLDRAGETQYF. CDR3 DNA: TGCGCCAGCAGCCCCTTGGACAGGGCCGGCGAGACCCAGTACTTC.

The chain couples TRBV10-3 to TRBJ1-5, with 8 bases that match TRBD1. CDR3 size: 15 residues. Germline V lookup: CDR1 ENHRY, CDR2 SYGVKD. Losses at the gene ends were 6 bases for V and 0 bases for J; bases not matched to a gene: 4. The CDR3 sequence is CAISEGTGSNQPQHF. CDR3 bases: TGTGCCATCAGCGAAGGGACAGGTAGCAATCAGCCCCAGCATTTT.

This clonotype was counted at least ten times. J is TRBJ2-7 and V is TRBV20-1; perhaps D is TRBD1 or TRBD2 (5 bases each). The CDR3 sequence is 15 residues long. Germline V gene data show CDR1 as DFQATT and CDR2 as SNEGSKA (reference sequence). V was cut by 2 bases and J by 2 bases, with 16 bases left in between. CDR3 amino acids: CSARSREWGTYEQYF. The DNA of the CDR3 is TGCAGTGCTAGATCCAGGGAATGGGGGACCTACGAGCAGTACTTC.

The sample holds many counts of this clonotype. This chain uses TRBV7-9 with TRBJ1-2, with D tentatively TRBD1 (6 bases). Germline CDR1 SEHNR, CDR2 FQNEAQ (reference sequence). The V gene lost 1 base and the J gene lost 6 bases, with 12 bases spanning the gap. The length of the CDR3 is 14 residues. The CDR3 sequence: CASSLEGGYDGYTF. The CDR3 nucleotides are TGTGCCAGCAGCTTAGAAGGGGGGTATGATGGCTACACCTTC.

V is TRBV20-1 and J is TRBJ1-1; D remains ambiguous. V lost 4 bases and J 4 bases, leaving 19 bases between the germline ends. The germline V gene has CDR1 DFQATT and CDR2 SNEGSKA (reference sequence). The CDR3 extends over 15 amino acids. The CDR3 protein is CSATGIIHFGTEAFF. CDR3 nucleotide sequence: TGCAGTGCTACGGGAATCATCCATTTCGGCACTGAAGCTTTCTTT.

The chain is built from TRBV29-1 and TRBJ2-5; D not resolved. The CDR3 covers 9 residues. In germline, CDR1 is SQVTM, CDR2 ANQGSEA. V lost 4 bases and J 7 bases, leaving 4 bases between the germline ends. The DNA of the CDR3 is TGCAGCGTTGTAGGGACCCAGTACTTC. The encoded protein is CSVVGTQYF.

This rearrangement joins TRBV7-9 to TRBJ2-5, with D uncertain. This CDR3 comprises 13 residues. Per germline, CDR1 SEHNR and CDR2 FQNEAQ (reference sequence). The germline V and J ends were trimmed by 0 bases and 7 bases, with 9 bases remaining between them. The CDR3 reads CASSLALAPTQYF. In DNA form, the CDR3 reads TGTGCCAGCAGCTTAGCGTTAGCACCGACCCAGTACTTC.

This clonotype was seen at least ten times. V usage is TRBV2 and J usage is TRBJ1-2, with 10 bases lining up with TRBD1. Germline CDR1 reads SNHLY; CDR2 reads FYNNEI. V shed 6 bases, J shed 8 bases, and the junction held 6 bases outside the gene matches. This CDR3 region has 13 residues. CDR3 residues: CASRSGTGDGYTF. Here the CDR3 DNA reads TGTGCCAGCAGGTCCGGGACAGGGGACGGCTACACCTTC.

This clonotype was picked up many times. This chain's CDR3 is CATHRGSSYEQYF. In DNA form, the CDR3 reads TGTGCCACCCATCGGGGGAGCTCCTACGAGCAGTACTTC. The chain joins TRBV5-6 to TRBJ2-7; TRBD2 might be the D (6 bases). From germline, CDR1 is SGHDT and CDR2 YYEEEE. With 9 bases removed from V and 0 bases from J, the gap between germline ends came to 13 bases. The CDR3 totals 13 residues.

This clonotype was seen many times. The rearrangement links TRBV7-9 to TRBJ1-1, with D perhaps matching TRBD1 (6 bases). V gave up 5 bases and J gave up 4 bases, with 17 bases separating them. The CDR3 contains 15 residues. Germline CDR1 reads SEHNR; CDR2 reads FQNEAQ (reference sequence). The CDR3 region has the DNA TGTGCCAGCAGCCCAGAAGCGAAGGGGGGCACTGAAGCTTTCTTT. Translating it yields CASSPEAKGGTEAFF.

The chain has TRBV10-3 and TRBJ2-5; D remains ambiguous. The V gene's germline CDR1 is ENHRY and CDR2 SYGVKD. The V end was cut by 0 bases, the J end by 2 bases, with 16 bases between. The CDR3 loop spans 17 amino acids. Written as DNA, the CDR3 is TGTGCCATCAGTGAGTCGAGTTCTTTGGGATTTCAAGAGACCCAGTACTTC. Its protein is CAISESSSLGFQETQYF.

V and J are TRBV29-1 and TRBJ1-2; D gene unclear. Trimming left V 4 bases short and J 4 bases short, with 10 bases between. CDR1 is SQVTM, CDR2 ANQGSEA, per germline. The CDR3 loop spans 12 amino acids. The CDR3 DNA follows: TGCAGCGTTGGGTCCCGGGGCTATGGCTACACCTTC. It yields the protein CSVGSRGYGYTF.

This clonotype was seen ten or more times. The chain couples TRBV20-1 to TRBJ1-2, with 9 bases that match TRBD1. The CDR3 is made up of 12 amino acids. V lost 7 bases, J lost 4 bases, and 4 bases stayed unmatched. Germline V gene sequence: CDR1 DFQATT, CDR2 SNEGSKA (reference sequence). The DNA for the CDR3 is TGCAGTGTGGACAGGGGCGCCTATGGCTACACCTTC. Its protein is CSVDRGAYGYTF.

This clonotype was seen only once. The chain is built from TRBV12-3 or TRBV12-4 and TRBJ2-7; D may be TRBD1 or TRBD2 (5 bases each). CDR3 length equals 16 residues. The V and J ends lost 3 bases and 2 bases respectively, with 17 bases between them. CDR3 residues: CASSFEVGVGAYEQYF. CDR3 coding DNA: TGTGCCAGCAGTTTTGAAGTGGGGGTAGGAGCCTACGAGCAGTACTTC.